The present T cell receptor (beta chain) was sequenced within a study of response to subunit inactivated influenza vaccine. The germline CDR1 and CDR2 sequences are DFQATT and SNEGSKA (reference sequence). The germline V and J ends were trimmed by 3 bases and 4 bases, with 20 bases remaining between them. This CDR3 contains 16 residues. This clonotype occurred a few times. Its target is not known. TCRdb reprocessed the RT-PCR reads with MiXCR, giving one entry per CDR3 protein. The table has 600,000 to 700,000 distinct CDR3 sequences, 11% to 15% seen once. General study findings and limits: Authors suggested few new T cells are recruited by each seasonal influenza vaccination.

Here the sequenced sample was PBMCs from blood, taken roughly 15 days before vaccination. The genes are TRBV20-1 and TRBJ2-3; D unclear. This sequence was found in a man in his fifties or sixties who received an inactivated influenza vaccine. The CDR3: CSARSSPRRMADTQYF. DNA for the CDR3: TGCAGTGCTAGGTCGTCGCCCCGGCGAATGGCAGATACGCAGTATTTT.